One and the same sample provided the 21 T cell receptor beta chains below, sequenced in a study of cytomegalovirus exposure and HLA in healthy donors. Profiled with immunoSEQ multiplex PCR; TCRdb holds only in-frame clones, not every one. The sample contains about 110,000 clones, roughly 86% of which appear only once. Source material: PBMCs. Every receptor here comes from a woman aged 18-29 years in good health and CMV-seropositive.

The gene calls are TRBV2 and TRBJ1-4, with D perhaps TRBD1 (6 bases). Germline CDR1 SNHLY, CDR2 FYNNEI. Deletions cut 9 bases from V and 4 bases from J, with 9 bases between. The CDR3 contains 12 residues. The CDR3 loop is CASGQRNEKLFF. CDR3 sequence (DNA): TGTGCCAGTGGACAGCGTAATGAAAAACTGTTTTTT.

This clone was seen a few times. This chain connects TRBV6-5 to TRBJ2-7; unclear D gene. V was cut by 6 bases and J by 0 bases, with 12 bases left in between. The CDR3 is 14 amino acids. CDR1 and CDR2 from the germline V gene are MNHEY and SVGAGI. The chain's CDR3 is CASRPRVSSYEQYF. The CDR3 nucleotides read TGTGCCAGCAGACCTCGGGTGAGCTCCTACGAGCAGTACTTC.

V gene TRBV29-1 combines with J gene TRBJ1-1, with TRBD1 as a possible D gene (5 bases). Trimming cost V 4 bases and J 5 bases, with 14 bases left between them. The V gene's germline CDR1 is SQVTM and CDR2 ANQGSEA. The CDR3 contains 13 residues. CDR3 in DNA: TGCAGCGTTGGACGCGGGACGGTTACTGAAGCTTTCTTT. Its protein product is CSVGRGTVTEAFF.

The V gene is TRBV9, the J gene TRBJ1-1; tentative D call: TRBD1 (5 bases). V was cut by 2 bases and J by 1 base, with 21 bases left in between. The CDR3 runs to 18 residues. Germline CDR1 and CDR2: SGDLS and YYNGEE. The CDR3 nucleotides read TGTGCCAGCAGCGTGGGAAGGGGCAGGAGAGGCGGGAACACTGAAGCTTTCTTT. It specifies CASSVGRGRRGGNTEAFF.

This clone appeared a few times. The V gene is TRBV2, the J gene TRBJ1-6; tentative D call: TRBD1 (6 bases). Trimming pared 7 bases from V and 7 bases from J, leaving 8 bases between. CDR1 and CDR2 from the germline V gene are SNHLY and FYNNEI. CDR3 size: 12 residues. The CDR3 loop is CASTGENSPLHF. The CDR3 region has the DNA TGTGCCAGCACAGGGGAGAATTCACCCCTCCACTTT.

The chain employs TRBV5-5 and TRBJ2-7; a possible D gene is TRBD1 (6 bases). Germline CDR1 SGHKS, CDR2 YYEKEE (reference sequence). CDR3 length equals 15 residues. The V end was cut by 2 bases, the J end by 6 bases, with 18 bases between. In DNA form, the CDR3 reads TGTGCCAGCAGCTTACAGGGCACAATTACGTCCGAGCAGTACTTC. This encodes CASSLQGTITSEQYF.

The CDR3 nucleotides are TGTGCCAGCAGCGTAGGGGCGGGGGGACCCAATGAGCAGTTCTTC. It translates to CASSVGAGGPNEQFF. The chain couples TRBV9 to TRBJ2-1; TRBD2 agrees at 8 bases. The V gene's germline CDR1 is SGDLS and CDR2 YYNGEE. V trimming: 0 bases; J trimming: 6 bases; junction bases outside the gene matches: 5. The CDR3 extends over 15 amino acids.

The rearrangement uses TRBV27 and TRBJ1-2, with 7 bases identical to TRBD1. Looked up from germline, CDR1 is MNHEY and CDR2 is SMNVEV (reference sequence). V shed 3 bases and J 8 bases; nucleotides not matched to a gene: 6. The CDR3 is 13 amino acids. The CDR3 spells CASSFETGLGYTF. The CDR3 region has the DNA TGTGCCAGCAGTTTCGAGACAGGGCTGGGCTACACCTTC.

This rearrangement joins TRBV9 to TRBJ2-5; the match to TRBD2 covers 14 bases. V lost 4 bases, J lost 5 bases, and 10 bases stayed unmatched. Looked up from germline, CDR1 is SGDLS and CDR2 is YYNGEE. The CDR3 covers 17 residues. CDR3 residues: CASSPGTSGGQGETQYF. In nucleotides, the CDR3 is TGTGCCAGCAGCCCAGGGACTAGCGGGGGACAAGGGGAGACCCAGTACTTC.

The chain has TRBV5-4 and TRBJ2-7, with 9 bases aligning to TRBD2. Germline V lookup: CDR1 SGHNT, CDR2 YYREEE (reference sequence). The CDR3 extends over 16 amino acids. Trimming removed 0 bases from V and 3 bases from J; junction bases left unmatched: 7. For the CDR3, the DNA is TGTGCCAGCAGCTTGGGGTCCATAGCGGGAGACTACGAGCAGTACTTC. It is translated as CASSLGSIAGDYEQYF.

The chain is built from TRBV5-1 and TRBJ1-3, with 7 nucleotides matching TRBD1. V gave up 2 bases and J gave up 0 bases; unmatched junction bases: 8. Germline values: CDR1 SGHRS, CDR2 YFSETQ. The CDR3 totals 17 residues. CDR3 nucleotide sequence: TGCGCCAGCAGCTTACAGGGGCCCAGTGACTCTGGAAACACCATATATTTT. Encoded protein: CASSLQGPSDSGNTIYF.

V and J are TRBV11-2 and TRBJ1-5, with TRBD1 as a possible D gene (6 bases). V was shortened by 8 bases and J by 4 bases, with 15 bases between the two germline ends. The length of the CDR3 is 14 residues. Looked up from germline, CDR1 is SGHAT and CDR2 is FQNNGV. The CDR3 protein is CASAPAGANQPQHF. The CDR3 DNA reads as TGTGCCAGCGCCCCGGCAGGGGCTAATCAGCCCCAGCATTTT.

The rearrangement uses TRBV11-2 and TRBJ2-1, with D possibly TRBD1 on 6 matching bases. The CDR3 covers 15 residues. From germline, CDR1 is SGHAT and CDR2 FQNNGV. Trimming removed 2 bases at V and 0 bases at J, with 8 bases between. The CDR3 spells CASSLRGGSYNEQFF. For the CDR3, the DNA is TGTGCCAGCAGCTTAAGAGGGGGCTCCTACAATGAGCAGTTCTTC.

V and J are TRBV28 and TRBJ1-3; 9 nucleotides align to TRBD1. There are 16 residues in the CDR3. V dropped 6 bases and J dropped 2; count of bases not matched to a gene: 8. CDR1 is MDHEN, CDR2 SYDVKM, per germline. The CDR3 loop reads CASSVQGARAGNTIYF. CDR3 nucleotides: TGTGCCAGCAGCGTACAGGGGGCTAGGGCTGGAAACACCATATATTTT. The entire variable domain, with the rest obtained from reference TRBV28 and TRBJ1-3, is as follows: DVKVTQSSRYLVKRTGEKVFLECVQDMDHENMFWYRQDPGLGLRLIYFSYDVKMKEKGDIPEGYSVSREKKERFSLILESASTNQTSMYLCASSVQGARAGNTIYFGEGSWLTVV.

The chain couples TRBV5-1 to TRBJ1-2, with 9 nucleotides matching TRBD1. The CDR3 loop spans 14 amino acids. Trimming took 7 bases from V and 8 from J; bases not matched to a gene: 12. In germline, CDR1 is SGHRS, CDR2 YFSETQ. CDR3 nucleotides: TGCGCCAGCTTAACAATACAGGGGGCTACCGGCTACACCTTC. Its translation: CASLTIQGATGYTF. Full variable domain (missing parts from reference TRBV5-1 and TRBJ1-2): KAGVTQTPRYLIKTRGQQVTLSCSPISGHRSVSWYQQTPGQGLQFLFEYFSETQRNKGNFPGRFSGRQFSNSRSEMNVSTLELGDSALYLCASLTIQGATGYTFGSGTRLTVV.

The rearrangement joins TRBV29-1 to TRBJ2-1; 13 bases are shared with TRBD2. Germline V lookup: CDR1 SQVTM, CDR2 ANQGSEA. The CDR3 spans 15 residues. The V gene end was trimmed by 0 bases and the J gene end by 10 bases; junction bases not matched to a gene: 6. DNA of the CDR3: TGCAGCGTTGAAGAGGGGACTAGCGGGATATGGGAGCAGTTCTTC. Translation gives CSVEEGTSGIWEQFF.

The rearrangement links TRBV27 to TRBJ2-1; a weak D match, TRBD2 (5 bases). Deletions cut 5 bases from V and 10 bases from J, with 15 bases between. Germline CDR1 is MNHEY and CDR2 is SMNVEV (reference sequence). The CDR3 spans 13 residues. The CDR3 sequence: CASSLTTPAEQFF. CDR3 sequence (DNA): TGTGCCAGCAGTCTGACTACACCAGCCGAGCAGTTCTTC.

DNA for the CDR3: TGCGCCAGCAGCCAAGTTCGAGGTGAAAAACTGTTTTTT. Encoded protein: CASSQVRGEKLFF. V gene TRBV4-1 combines with J gene TRBJ1-4; no firm D call. V lost 1 base and J lost 7, with 7 bases in between. Germline V gives CDR1 MGHRA, CDR2 YSYEKL. The CDR3 has 13 residues.

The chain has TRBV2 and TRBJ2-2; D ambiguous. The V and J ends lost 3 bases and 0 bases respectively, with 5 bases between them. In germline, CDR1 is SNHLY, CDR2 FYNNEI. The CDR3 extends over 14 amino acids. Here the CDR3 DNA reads TGTGCCAGCAGTGAGGCCTCGAACACCGGGGAGCTGTTTTTT. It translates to CASSEASNTGELFF.

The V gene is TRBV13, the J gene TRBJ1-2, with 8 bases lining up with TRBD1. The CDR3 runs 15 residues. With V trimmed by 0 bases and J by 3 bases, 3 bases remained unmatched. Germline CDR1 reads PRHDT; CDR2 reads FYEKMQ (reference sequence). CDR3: CASSLGRQGYYGYTF. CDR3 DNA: TGTGCCAGCAGCTTAGGGAGACAGGGGTACTATGGCTACACCTTC.

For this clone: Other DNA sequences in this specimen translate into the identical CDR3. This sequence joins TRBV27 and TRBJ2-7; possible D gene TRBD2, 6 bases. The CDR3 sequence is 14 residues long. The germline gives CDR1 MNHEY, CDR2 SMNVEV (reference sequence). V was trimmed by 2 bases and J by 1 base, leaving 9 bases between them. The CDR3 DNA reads TGTGCCAGCAGTTTAGGGCGGGGTTCCTACGAGCAGTACTTC. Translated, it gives CASSLGRGSYEQYF.